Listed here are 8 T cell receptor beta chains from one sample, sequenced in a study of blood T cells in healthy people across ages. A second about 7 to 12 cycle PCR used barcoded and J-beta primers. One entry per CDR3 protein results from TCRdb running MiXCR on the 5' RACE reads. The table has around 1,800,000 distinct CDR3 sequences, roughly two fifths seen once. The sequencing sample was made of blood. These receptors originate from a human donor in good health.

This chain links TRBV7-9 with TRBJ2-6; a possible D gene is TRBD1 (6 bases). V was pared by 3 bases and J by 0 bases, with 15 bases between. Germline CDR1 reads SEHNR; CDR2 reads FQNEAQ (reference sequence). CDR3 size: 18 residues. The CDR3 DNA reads TGTGCCAGCAGCTTTTCACCGACAGGCGGCTCTGGGGCCAACGTCCTGACTTTC. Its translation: CASSFSPTGGSGANVLTF. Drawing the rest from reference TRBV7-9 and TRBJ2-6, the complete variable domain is DTGVSQNPRHKITKRGQNVTFRCDPISEHNRLYWYRQTLGQGPEFLTYFQNEAQLEKSRLLSDRFSAERPKGSFSTLEIQRTEQGDSAMYLCASSFSPTGGSGANVLTFGAGSRLTVL.

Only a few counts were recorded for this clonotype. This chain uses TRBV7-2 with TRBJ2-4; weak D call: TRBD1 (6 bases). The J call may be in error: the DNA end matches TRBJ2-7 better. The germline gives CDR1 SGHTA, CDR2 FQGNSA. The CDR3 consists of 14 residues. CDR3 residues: CASSSDRTVHEQYF. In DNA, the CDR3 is TGTGCCAGCAGTTCCGACAGGACTGTACACGAGCAGTACTTC.

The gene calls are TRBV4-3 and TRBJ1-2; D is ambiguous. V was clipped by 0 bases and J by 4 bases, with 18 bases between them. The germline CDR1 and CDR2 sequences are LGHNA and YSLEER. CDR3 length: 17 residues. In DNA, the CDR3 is TGCGCCAGCAGCCAAGAAAGGGTCGATCCAGGCTTCTATGGCTACACCTTC. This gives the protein CASSQERVDPGFYGYTF.

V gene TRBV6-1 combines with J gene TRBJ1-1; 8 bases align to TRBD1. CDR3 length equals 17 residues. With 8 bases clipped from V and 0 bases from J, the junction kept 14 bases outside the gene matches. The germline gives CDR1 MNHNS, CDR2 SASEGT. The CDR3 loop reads CASSPWTGTIMNTEAFF. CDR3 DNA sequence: TGTGCCAGCTCCCCTTGGACAGGGACAATAATGAACACTGAAGCTTTCTTT.

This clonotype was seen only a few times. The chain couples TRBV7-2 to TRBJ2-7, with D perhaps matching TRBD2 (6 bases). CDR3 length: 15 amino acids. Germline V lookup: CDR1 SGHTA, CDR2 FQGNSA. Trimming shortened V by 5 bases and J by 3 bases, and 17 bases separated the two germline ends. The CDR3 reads CASSLRGGRIYEQYF. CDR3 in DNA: TGTGCCAGCAGCCTCCGGGGAGGAAGAATCTACGAGCAGTACTTC.

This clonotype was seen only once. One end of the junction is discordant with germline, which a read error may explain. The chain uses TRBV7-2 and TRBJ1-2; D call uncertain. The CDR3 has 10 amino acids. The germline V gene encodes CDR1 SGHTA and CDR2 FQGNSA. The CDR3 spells CVSRIYGYTF. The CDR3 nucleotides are TGTGTCAGCCGCATCTATGGCTACACCTTC.

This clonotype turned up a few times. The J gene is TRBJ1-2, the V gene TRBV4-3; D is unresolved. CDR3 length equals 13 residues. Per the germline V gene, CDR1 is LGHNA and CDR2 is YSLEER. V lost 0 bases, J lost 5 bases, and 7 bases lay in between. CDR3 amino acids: CASSQDGIYGYTF. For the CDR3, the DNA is TGCGCCAGCAGCCAAGATGGGATATATGGCTACACCTTC.

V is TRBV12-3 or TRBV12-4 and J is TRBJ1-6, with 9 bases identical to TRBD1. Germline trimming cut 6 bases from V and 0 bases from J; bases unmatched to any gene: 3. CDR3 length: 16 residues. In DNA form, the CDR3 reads TGTGCCAGCAGGACAGGGGGTATCTCCTATAATTCACCCCTCCACTTT. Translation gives CASRTGGISYNSPLHF.